This record concerns one T cell receptor beta chain sequence. Its matching antigen is unknown. Germline V lookup: CDR1 DFQATT, CDR2 SNEGSKA (reference sequence). After removal of 3 bases from V and 7 bases from J, the junction contained 6 bases not matched to a gene. The CDR3 is made up of 13 amino acids. Using its own MiXCR run on the 5' RACE reads, TCRdb lists one record per CDR3 protein. The sample lists approximately 290,000 distinct CDR3 sequences; approximately 8% were seen once. This entry is derived from a study of T-cell memory formation after mild COVID-19. The study's findings and limits: Clones shrinking from day 15 to 85 showed even CD4/CD8 mixes; later expanders tilted CD4+.

This sequence was found in a man aged 18 to 29 who had mild COVID-19 (a few samples of this study predate the infection). Cell type and time point are not known. The chain has TRBV20-1 and TRBJ1-5; TRBD1 agrees at 7 bases. Source material: PBMCs or a T cell subset sorted from them (not recorded which). CDR3 protein: CSASPGGQQPQHF. CDR3 in DNA: TGCAGTGCTAGTCCAGGGGGTCAGCAGCCCCAGCATTTT.